This T cell receptor (beta chain) comes out of a study of blood T cell repertoires in COVID-19. About the research overall: Sample material is recorded as cDNA or gDNA derived from T cells, B-cell-depleted T cells, or PBMCs.

Assay used: immunoSEQ multiplex PCR; TCRdb lists only in-frame clones, some missing. The table shows 70,000 to 90,000 clones, with about 74% occurring only once. CDR3 size: 11 residues. Trimming took off 8 bases at V and 8 bases at J, with 9 bases between the two ends. Germline loops: CDR1 SNHLY, CDR2 FYNNEI. The chain has TRBV2 and TRBJ2-2, with no clear D. The clonotype was recovered from a human donor with acute or convalescent COVID-19. The donor label of this sample is uncertain. The material sequenced was peripheral blood. CDR3 residues: CASEVRGELFF. In DNA, the CDR3 is TGTGCCAGCGAGGTTAGGGGGGAGCTGTTTTTT.